The next 8 T cell receptor beta chains were all read from a single sample in a study of blood T cell repertoires in COVID-19. Only in-frame clones appear in the TCRdb table, and some are missing; sequencing was by immunoSEQ multiplex PCR. The sample has just under 85,000 clones, 70% to 90% seen once. The sample comprised peripheral blood. These receptors originate from a man older than 75 with active or convalescent COVID-19.

This clone has a handful of counts. The genes are TRBV30 and TRBJ1-2; TRBD1 might be the D (5 bases). This CDR3 has 14 residues. V shed 1 base and J shed 4 bases, with 13 bases lying between them. Germline V lookup: CDR1 GTSNPN, CDR2 SVGIG (reference sequence). The CDR3 DNA is TGTGCCTGGAGTGGCCCGGGGGTATCCTATGGCTACACCTTC. Protein: CAWSGPGVSYGYTF.

The chain couples TRBV2 to TRBJ1-3, with D possibly TRBD1 on 6 matching bases. This CDR3 has 15 amino acids. The germline V gene encodes CDR1 SNHLY and CDR2 FYNNEI. V shed 6 bases and J shed 3 bases, with 15 bases lying between them. CDR3 nucleotides: TGTGCCAGCAGAAAAAAGTCGGACAGTGGAAACACCATATATTTT. Translating gives CASRKKSDSGNTIYF.

The chain employs TRBV6-1 and TRBJ1-1, with 9 nucleotides matching TRBD1. The CDR3 runs to 18 residues. Looked up from germline, CDR1 is MNHNS and CDR2 is SASEGT. The ends lost 4 bases at V and 1 base at J; junction bases unmatched: 13. This CDR3 reads CASSVTGTGRRTNTEAFF. CDR3 DNA: TGTGCCAGCAGTGTCACCGGGACAGGGAGAAGAACGAACACTGAAGCTTTCTTT.

The V gene is TRBV6-6, the J gene TRBJ2-2, with D possibly TRBD2 on 6 matching bases. The germline V gene has CDR1 MNHNY and CDR2 SVGAGI (reference sequence). The length of the CDR3 is 14 residues. Between the trimmed V and J ends, which lost 5 bases and 2 bases, there was a span of 9 bases. This chain's CDR3 is CASSPGTNTGELFF. CDR3 DNA: TGTGCCAGCAGTCCCGGGACTAACACCGGGGAGCTGTTTTTT.

V is TRBV28 and J is TRBJ2-1; a weak D match, TRBD2 (7 bases). The germline V gene has CDR1 MDHEN and CDR2 SYDVKM. The CDR3 is 16 residues long. Trimming stripped 2 bases from V and 5 bases from J, with 16 bases between. As DNA, the CDR3 is TGTGCCAGCAGTTTAGCGGCGGGGGCGTTGCACAATGAGCAGTTCTTC. Its translation: CASSLAAGALHNEQFF.

This CDR3 is CASSPQGGSVGYGYTF. CDR3 in DNA: TGTGCCAGTAGTCCCCAGGGAGGGAGTGTGGGCTATGGCTACACCTTC. The chain is built from TRBV19 and TRBJ1-2; D might be TRBD1 (5 bases). With 5 bases removed from V and 4 bases from J, the gap between germline ends came to 20 bases. Germline V gene data show CDR1 as LNHDA and CDR2 as SQIVND (reference sequence). There are 16 residues in the CDR3.

The V gene is TRBV4-1, the J gene TRBJ2-1; 7 bases are a match to TRBD2. Germline assignment: CDR1 MGHRA and CDR2 YSYEKL. The J segment lost 7 bases and the V segment lost 4 bases, leaving 16 bases of the junction unmatched. The length of the CDR3 is 17 residues. Written as DNA, the CDR3 is TGCGCCAGCAGCCCTTACCCCTCCCGGGGAGGGCCGAATGAGCAGTTCTTC. Translated, it gives CASSPYPSRGGPNEQFF.

The V gene is TRBV5-6, the J gene TRBJ1-4, with D possibly TRBD1 on 6 matching bases. The length of the CDR3 is 15 residues. CDR1 and CDR2 (germline): SGHDT, YYEEEE. With 0 bases removed from V and 0 bases from J, the gap between germline ends came to 6 bases. As DNA, the CDR3 is TGTGCCAGCAGCTTGGAGGGGGCAACTAATGAAAAACTGTTTTTT. It codes for CASSLEGATNEKLFF.